This T cell receptor beta chain was retrieved from a study of T cells in Graves' hyperthyroidism and ophthalmopathy (dated by TCRdb to 2018 to 2020). For the wider study: Peripheral blood samples were taken at the time of initial diagnosis, prior to any treatment. Following sampling, methimazole starting at 30 mg daily was given to hyperthyroidism patients, and high-dose intravenous methylprednisolone was given to ophthalmopathy patients. Whether ophthalmopathy could be predicted prospectively was tested in an independent validation cohort made up of roughly 20 hyperthyroidism patients plus 17 patients who later progressed to ophthalmopathy. For training and testing, the 100 or so patients in the discovery cohort were randomly divided in a 7:3 ratio. The paper reports TCR Vbeta CDR3 sequencing of over 120 peripheral blood samples: 40 or so ophthalmopathy, fewer than 80 hyperthyroidism and 17 progressor patients. In about 6 Graves' hyperthyroidism patients, the study also compared T-cell repertoires from thyroid tissue with T-cell repertoires from blood. To identify distinguishing TCR V-J signatures, a discovery cohort of about 100 patients was used, comprising 40 to 45 with Graves' ophthalmopathy and under 60 with stable Graves' hyperthyroidism. Results and caveats for the whole study, not just this receptor: During validation, the model predicted progression to ophthalmopathy a median of approximately 6.5 months ahead of onset, with 60% to 71% sensitivity and 72.22% specificity. In cross-validation, a model built on a 13 V-J signature told ophthalmopathy apart from stable hyperthyroidism with under 90% sensitivity and around 83% specificity, and in testing the same model reached 80%/75%. Most expanded thyroid clonotypes (frequency above 0.001) were also detected in blood, a finding suggesting that blood repertoires may reflect thyroid immune responses. No statistical method was used to fix the sample size in advance, and group allocation was not hidden from the investigators.

TCR beta CDR3 regions were amplified from RNA transcripts. A first-round RT-PCR of the TCR CDR3 used the HTBI primer set with the Qiagen OneStep RT-PCR kit. A second multiplex PCR round built the libraries, followed by size selection and purification. Paired-end sequencing of the libraries was performed with 100 bp reads on an Illumina HiSeq2000. The published analysis was carried out like this. SOAPnuke was used to process the raw data, with reads discarded if the reads contained adapters or uncalled bases, had a mean Phred below 15, or lacked an exact constant-primer or identifier match. High-quality paired reads were merged using COPE v1.2.5, and each unique nucleotide sequence was defined as a clonotype. MiTCR v1.1 was used to align the clonotypes against IMGT TRBV, TRBD and TRBJ reference segments. Only V-J combinations with frequency above 0.0001, covering about 99% of repertoires, were analysed. The TCS score was defined as F50 (clonal expansion) divided by E x V (chaos), with BLOSUM62-based TCRdist calculated between CDR3 peptides within each V-J. Welch's t-statistics and random forest reduced just over 500 V-J features to roughly 13, which were used in a naive Bayes classifier (R e1071). Through fastp at Q25 and MiXCR, TCRdb rebuilt clones from the public reads, retaining in-frame beta chains. Rows matching on CDR3 protein sequence are summarized as one entry with the most common DNA and genes. Clone size and V and J calls follow TCRdb, not the original study. This sample lists hundreds of thousands of distinct CDR3 sequences; roughly 17% were detected once. The biggest ten clones account for 3.8% of the sample.

This clonotype was picked up many times. The clone's antigen remains unknown. The junction departs from germline at one end; a sequencing error may be responsible. The CDR3 starts with the cysteine, ends with the phenylalanine, and has 15 residues. CDR3 DNA only is kept here, 45 bases in frame from base 1. CDR1 and CDR2, looked up from the germline V gene, are SGHRS and YFSETQ. Stable Graves' hyperthyroidism was defined as the absence of progression to ophthalmopathy over 18 months of follow-up. Hyperthyroidism patients were newly diagnosed, had a disease duration of under 2 months, and were aged 18 to 65 years. Exclusion was applied to patients with uncontrolled infections, other autoimmune diseases, pregnancy or lactation. Diagnoses were established on the basis of clinical symptoms, serum thyroxine and TRAb, thyroid ultrasound, and orbital computed tomography. Ficoll-Paque density gradient centrifugation was used to isolate PBMCs from around 9.1 ml of fresh peripheral blood. Total RNA was extracted with Trizol reagent, and quality was checked on an Agilent 2100 Bioanalyzer.

The sequence is built from TRBV5-1 and TRBJ2-3; 8 bases in the junction line up with TRBD2. What was sequenced was blood. This clonotype originated in a woman aged 25 to 39 with Graves' hyperthyroidism. The bases are TGTGCCAGCAGCTCCTGGACTAGCAGCACAGATACGCAGTATTTT. It is translated as CASSSWTSSTDTQYF.